What follows is one T cell receptor (beta chain) and its context. The source of the sample is a study of blood T cell repertoires in COVID-19. Whole-study context: Sample material is recorded as cDNA or gDNA derived from T cells, B-cell-depleted T cells, or PBMCs.

The cohort comprised adults aged roughly 18 to 95 years residing in some 24 US areas. Exposed participants encountered a COVID-19 case during the 2 weeks preceding study entry. The V end lost 0 bases, the J end lost 4 bases, and 17 bases lay between the germline ends. Germline values: CDR1 SGHDT, CDR2 YYEEEE. This CDR3 is built from 16 residues. Assay used: immunoSEQ multiplex PCR; TCRdb lists only in-frame clones, some missing. This repertoire shows roughly 400,000 clones, roughly 90% found once; its top ten account for less than 1.5%. V usage is TRBV5-6 and J usage is TRBJ2-7; a possible D gene is TRBD1 (5 bases). The TCR sequence derives from a woman aged 18-29 years who had been exposed to COVID-19. The sequencing input was PBMCs or T cells enriched from blood (not recorded which). The CDR3 bases are TGTGCCAGCAGCTTGGCCTTAGGGGCGGCCTCGTACGAGCAGTACTTC. Its protein is CASSLALGAASYEQYF.